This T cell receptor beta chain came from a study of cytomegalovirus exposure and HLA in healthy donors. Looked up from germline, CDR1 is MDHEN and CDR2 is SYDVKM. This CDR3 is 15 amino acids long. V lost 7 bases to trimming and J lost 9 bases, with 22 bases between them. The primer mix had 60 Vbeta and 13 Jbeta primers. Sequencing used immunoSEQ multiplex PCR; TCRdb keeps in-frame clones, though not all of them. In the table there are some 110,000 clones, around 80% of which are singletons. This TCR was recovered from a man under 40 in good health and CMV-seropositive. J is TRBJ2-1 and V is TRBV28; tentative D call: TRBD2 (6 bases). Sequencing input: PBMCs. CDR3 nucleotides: TGTGCCAGCACCGGTCCCCTGGGGGGTGGGCGTGAGCAGTTCTTC. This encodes CASTGPLGGGREQFF.